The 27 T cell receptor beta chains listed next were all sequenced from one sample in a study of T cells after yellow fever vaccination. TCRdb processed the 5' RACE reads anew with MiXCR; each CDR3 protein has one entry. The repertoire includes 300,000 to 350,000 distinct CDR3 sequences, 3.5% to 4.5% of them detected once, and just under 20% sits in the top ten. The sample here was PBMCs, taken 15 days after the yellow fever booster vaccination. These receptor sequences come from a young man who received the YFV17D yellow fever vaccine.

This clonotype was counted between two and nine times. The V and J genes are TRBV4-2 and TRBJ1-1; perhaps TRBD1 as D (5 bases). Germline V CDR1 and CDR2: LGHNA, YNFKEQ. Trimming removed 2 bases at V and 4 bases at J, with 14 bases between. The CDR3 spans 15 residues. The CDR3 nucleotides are TGTGCCAGCAGCCAAATTCTCGGGGGACGCACTGAAGCTTTCTTT. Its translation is CASSQILGGRTEAFF.

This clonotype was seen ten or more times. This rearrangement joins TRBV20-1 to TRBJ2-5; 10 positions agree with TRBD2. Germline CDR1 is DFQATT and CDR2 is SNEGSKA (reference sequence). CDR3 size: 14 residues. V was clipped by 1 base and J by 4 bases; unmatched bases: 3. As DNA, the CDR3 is TGCAGTGCTAGAGCTAGCGGGGGTAGAGAGACCCAGTACTTC. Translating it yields CSARASGGRETQYF.

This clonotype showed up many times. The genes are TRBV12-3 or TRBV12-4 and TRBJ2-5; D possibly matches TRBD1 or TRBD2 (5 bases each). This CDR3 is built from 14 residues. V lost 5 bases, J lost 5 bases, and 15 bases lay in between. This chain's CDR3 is CASSPLWGLETQYF. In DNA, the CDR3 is TGTGCCAGCAGTCCCCTCTGGGGGTTGGAGACCCAGTACTTC.

The CDR3 protein is CASSQGQGADTQYF. The CDR3 DNA follows: TGTGCCAGCAGCCAAGGACAGGGGGCAGATACGCAGTATTTT. The chain recombines TRBV3-1 with TRBJ2-3; 9 positions match TRBD1. CDR1 and CDR2 (germline): LGHDT, YNNKEL (reference sequence). Trimming at V came to 1 base and at J to 4 bases, leaving 0 bases not matched to a gene. The CDR3 runs to 14 residues.

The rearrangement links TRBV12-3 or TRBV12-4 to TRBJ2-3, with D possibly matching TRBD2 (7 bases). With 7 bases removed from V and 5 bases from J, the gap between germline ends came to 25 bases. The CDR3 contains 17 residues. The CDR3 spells CASNSPRGGGTQDTQYF. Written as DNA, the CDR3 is TGTGCCAGCAACTCTCCAAGGGGGGGGGGAACCCAAGATACGCAGTATTTT.

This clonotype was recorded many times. The CDR3 loop is CSASGLAGYYNEQFF. CDR3 bases: TGCAGTGCTTCGGGACTAGCGGGGTACTACAATGAGCAGTTCTTC. The chain carries TRBV20-1 and TRBJ2-1; 13 positions match TRBD2. There are 15 residues in the CDR3. The germline V gene has CDR1 DFQATT and CDR2 SNEGSKA (reference sequence). V gave up 5 bases and J gave up 3 bases; unmatched junction bases: 4.

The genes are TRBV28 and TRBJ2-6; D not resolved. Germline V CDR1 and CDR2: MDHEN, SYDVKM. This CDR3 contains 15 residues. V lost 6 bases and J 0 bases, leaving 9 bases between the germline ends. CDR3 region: CASSKRVSGANVLTF. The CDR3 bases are TGTGCCAGCAGCAAAAGGGTCTCTGGGGCCAACGTCCTGACTTTC.

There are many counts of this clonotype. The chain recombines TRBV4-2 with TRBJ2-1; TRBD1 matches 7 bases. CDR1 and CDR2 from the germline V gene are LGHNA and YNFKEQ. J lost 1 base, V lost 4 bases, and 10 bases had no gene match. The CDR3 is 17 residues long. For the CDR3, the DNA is TGTGCCAGCAGCCCATTTGGGACAGATGGATCCTACAATGAGCAGTTCTTC. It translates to CASSPFGTDGSYNEQFF.

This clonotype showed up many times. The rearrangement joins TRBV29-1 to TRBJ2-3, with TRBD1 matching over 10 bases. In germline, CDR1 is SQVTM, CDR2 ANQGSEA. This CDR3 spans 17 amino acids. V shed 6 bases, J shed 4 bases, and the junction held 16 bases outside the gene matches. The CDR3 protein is CSVTSLLAGQGSDTQYF. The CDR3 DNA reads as TGCAGCGTCACCTCCCTATTAGCGGGACAGGGGTCAGATACGCAGTATTTT.

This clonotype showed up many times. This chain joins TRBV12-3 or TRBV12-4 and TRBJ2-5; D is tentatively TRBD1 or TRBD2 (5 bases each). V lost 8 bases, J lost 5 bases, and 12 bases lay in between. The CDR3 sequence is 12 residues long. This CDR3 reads CASGPGAETQYF. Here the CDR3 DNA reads TGTGCCAGCGGACCCGGGGCGGAGACCCAGTACTTC.

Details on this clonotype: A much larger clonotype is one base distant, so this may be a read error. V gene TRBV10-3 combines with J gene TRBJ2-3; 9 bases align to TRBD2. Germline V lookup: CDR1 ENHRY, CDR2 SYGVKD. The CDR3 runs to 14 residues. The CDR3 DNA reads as TGTGCCATCAGAACTAGCGGGCTCCCAGATACGCTGTATTTT. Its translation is CAIRTSGLPDTLYF.

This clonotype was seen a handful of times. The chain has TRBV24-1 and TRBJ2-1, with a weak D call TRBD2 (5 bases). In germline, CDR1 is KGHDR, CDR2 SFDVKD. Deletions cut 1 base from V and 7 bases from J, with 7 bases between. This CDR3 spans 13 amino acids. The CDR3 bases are TGTGCCACCAGTGATTTCGGGGAGAATGAGCAGTTCTTC. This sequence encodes CATSDFGENEQFF.

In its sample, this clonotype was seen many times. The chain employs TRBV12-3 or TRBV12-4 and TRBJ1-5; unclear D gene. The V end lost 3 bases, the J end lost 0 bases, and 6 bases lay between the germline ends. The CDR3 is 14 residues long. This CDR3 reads CASSFWDSNQPQHF. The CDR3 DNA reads TGTGCCAGCAGTTTTTGGGATAGCAATCAGCCCCAGCATTTT.

The CDR3 loop reads CASSQDPRGFYEQYV. The CDR3 nucleotides are TGCGCCAGCAGCCAAGATCCCAGGGGGTTCTACGAGCAGTACGTC. This chain joins TRBV4-1 and TRBJ2-7; 7 nucleotides align to TRBD1. Germline-derived CDR1 and CDR2 are MGHRA and YSYEKL. V lost 0 bases and J lost 3; bases outside the gene matches: 5. The CDR3 sequence is 15 residues long.

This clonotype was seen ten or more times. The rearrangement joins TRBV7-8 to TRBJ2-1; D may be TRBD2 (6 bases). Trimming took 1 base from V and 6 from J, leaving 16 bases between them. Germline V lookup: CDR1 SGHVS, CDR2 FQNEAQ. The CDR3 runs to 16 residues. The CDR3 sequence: CASSLDGGLGGNEQFF. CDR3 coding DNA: TGTGCCAGCAGCTTAGACGGCGGACTGGGGGGCAATGAGCAGTTCTTC. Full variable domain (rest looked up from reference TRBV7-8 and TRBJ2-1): GAGVSQSPRYKVAKRGQDVALRCDPISGHVSLFWYQQALGQGPEFLTYFQNEAQLDKSGLPSDRFFAERPEGSVSTLKIQRTQQEDSAVYLCASSLDGGLGGNEQFFGPGTRLTVL.

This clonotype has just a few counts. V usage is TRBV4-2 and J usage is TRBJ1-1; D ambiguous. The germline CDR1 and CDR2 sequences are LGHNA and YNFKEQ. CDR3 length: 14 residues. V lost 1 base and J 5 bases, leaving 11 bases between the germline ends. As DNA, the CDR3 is TGTGCCAGCAGCCAAGTTAGGGAGGAAACTGAAGCTTTCTTT. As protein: CASSQVREETEAFF.

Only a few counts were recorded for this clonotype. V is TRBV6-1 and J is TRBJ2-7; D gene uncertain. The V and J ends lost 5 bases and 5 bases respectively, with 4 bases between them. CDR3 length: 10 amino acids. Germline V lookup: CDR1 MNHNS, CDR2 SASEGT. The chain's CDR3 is CASSYDEQYF. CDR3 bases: TGTGCCAGCAGTTACGACGAGCAGTACTTC.

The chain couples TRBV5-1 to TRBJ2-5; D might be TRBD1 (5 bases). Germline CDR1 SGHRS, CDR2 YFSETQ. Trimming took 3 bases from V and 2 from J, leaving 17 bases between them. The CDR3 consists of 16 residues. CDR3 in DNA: TGCGCCAGCAGCTCAAGCCATGACAGAATTCAAGAGACCCAGTACTTC. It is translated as CASSSSHDRIQETQYF.

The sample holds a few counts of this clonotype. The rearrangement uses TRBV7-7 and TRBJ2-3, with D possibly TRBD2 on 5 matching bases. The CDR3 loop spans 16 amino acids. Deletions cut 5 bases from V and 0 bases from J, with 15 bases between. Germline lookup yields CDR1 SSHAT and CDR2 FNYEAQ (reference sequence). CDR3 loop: CASSTRPPTSTDTQYF. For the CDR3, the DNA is TGTGCCAGCAGCACTAGGCCACCCACTAGCACAGATACGCAGTATTTT.

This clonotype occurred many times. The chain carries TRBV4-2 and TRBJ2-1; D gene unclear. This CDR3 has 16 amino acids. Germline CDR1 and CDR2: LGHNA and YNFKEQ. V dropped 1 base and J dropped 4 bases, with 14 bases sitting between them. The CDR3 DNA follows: TGTGCCAGCAGCCAAGCTTTGGACGGTCGATACAATGAGCAGTTCTTC. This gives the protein CASSQALDGRYNEQFF.

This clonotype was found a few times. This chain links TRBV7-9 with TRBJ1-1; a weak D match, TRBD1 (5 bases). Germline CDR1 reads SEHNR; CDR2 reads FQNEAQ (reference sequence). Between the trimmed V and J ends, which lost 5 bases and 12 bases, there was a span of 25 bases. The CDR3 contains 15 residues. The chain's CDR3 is CASSRASGVDSAPFF. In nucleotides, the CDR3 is TGTGCCAGCAGCCGCGCGAGTGGGGTAGACAGTGCACCTTTCTTT.

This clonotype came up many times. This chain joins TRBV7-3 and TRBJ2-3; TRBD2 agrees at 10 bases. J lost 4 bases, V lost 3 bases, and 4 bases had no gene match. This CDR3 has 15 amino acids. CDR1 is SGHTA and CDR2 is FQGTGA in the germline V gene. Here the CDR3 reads CASSLSGGAPDTQYF. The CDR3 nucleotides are TGTGCCAGCAGCTTGAGCGGGGGGGCCCCAGATACGCAGTATTTT.

The CDR3 loop is CASSYRKDVNYGYTF. The CDR3 region has the DNA TGTGCCAGCAGTTACAGAAAAGACGTGAACTATGGCTACACCTTC. This chain connects TRBV6-2 or TRBV6-3 to TRBJ1-2; D ambiguous. V was trimmed by 2 bases and J by 2 bases, leaving 12 bases between them. Germline V CDR1 and CDR2: MNHEY, SVGEGT. CDR3 length: 15 amino acids.

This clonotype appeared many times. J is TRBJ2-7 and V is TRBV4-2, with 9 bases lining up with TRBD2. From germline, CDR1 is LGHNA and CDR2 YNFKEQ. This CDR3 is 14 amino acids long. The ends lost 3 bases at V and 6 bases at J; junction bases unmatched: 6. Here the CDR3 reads CASSHPGTSSEQYF. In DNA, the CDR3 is TGTGCCAGCAGCCACCCGGGGACTAGCAGCGAGCAGTACTTC.

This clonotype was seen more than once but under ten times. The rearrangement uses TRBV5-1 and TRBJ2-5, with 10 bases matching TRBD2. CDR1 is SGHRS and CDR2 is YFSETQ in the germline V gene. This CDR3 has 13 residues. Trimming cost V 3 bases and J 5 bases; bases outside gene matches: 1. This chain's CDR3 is CASSSGLAETQYF. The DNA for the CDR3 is TGCGCCAGCAGCTCGGGACTAGCGGAGACCCAGTACTTC.

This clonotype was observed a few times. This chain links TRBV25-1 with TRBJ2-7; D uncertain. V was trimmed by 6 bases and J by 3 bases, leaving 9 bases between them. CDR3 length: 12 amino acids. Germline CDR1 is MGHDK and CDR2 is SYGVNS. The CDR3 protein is CASSSDIYEQYV. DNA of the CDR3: TGTGCCAGCAGCTCGGATATCTACGAGCAGTACGTC.

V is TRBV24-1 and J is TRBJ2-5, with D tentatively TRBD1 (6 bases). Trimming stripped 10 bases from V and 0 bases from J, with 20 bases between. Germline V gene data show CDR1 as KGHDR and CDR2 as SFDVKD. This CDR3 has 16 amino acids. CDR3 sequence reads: CATATRGYPHQETQYF. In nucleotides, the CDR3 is TGTGCCACGGCGACGAGGGGGTACCCGCACCAAGAGACCCAGTACTTC.